This T cell receptor (beta chain) comes out of a study of T cells expressing NK-cell markers. As for the study in general: The authors sequenced eight donors, of whom seven were HCMV-seropositive and one was seronegative. Study-level points and caveats: A handful of donors' CD3+CD56-NKG2C+ cells were dominated by the same clonotypes.

This CDR3 comprises 14 residues. CDR1 is DFQATT, CDR2 SNEGSKA, per germline (reference sequence). Following a re-call of the 5' RACE reads, TCRdb has one entry per CDR3 protein and lacks DNA. The sample's table shows about half a million distinct CDR3 sequences. As regards this clonotype: Antigen specificity is unknown.

The TCR originated in a woman in her forties or fifties in good health. The material sequenced was blood T cells: a sorted CD56 or NKG2C T cell subset, CD4+ or CD8+ T cells, or bulk PBMC T cells (not recorded which). The V gene is TRBV20-1, the J gene TRBJ1-2. The CDR3 reads CSAREVGDSHGYTF.